The 3 T cell receptor beta chains below come from one sample, sequenced in a study of T cell changes during pregnancy in multiple sclerosis. Libraries were prepared by immunoSEQ multiplex PCR; TCRdb keeps only in-frame clonotypes and omits some of them. The table has fewer than 13,000 clones, roughly 89% seen once. The input for sequencing was CD8+ T cells from peripheral blood mononuclear cells, taken in the first trimester of pregnancy. The receptors stem from a female donor in good health, enrolled as a control in a pregnancy study.

This sequence joins TRBV4-1 and TRBJ1-3, with D perhaps matching TRBD1 (6 bases). The V gene lost 4 bases and the J gene lost 1 base, with 17 bases spanning the gap. Germline CDR1 is MGHRA and CDR2 is YSYEKL. CDR3 length: 17 residues. The CDR3 sequence is CASSPTMQGLSGNTIYF. CDR3 sequence (DNA): TGCGCCAGCAGCCCGACAATGCAGGGGCTTTCTGGAAACACCATATATTTT.

The V and J genes are TRBV19 and TRBJ1-1; a possible D gene is TRBD1 (6 bases). Trimming took 5 bases from V and 5 from J, leaving 12 bases between them. CDR3 size: 13 residues. In germline, CDR1 is LNHDA, CDR2 SQIVND (reference sequence). The CDR3, as DNA: TGTGCCAGTAGTGAGGGGGTAAGGACTGAAGCTTTCTTT. Amino acid sequence: CASSEGVRTEAFF.

In DNA, the CDR3 is TGTGCCAGCAGCGTTGGACAGGGGACATACGAGCAGTACTTC. Translation: CASSVGQGTYEQYF. The chain combines TRBV9 with TRBJ2-7, with TRBD1 identical over 9 bases. The CDR3 runs to 14 residues. V dropped 2 bases and J dropped 4; count of bases not matched to a gene: 4. Per germline, CDR1 SGDLS and CDR2 YYNGEE.